This TCR beta chain was found in a study of blood T cell repertoires in COVID-19. Generated by immunoSEQ multiplex PCR, the TCRdb table keeps only in-frame clones and is missing some. The sample has 99,000 or so clones, 81% seen once. The clonotype originates from a man older than 75 with acute or convalescent COVID-19. Input material: peripheral blood.

CDR3 DNA sequence: TGTGCCAGCACCCCCGGGGGACAGGGTGAGGCCCAGCATTTT. Its protein is CASTPGGQGEAQHF. The rearrangement links TRBV2 to TRBJ1-5; 9 nucleotides line up with TRBD1. V shed 7 bases, J shed 11 bases, and the junction held 12 bases outside the gene matches. CDR1 is SNHLY, CDR2 FYNNEI, per germline. This CDR3 spans 14 amino acids. Full variable domain (rest looked up from reference TRBV2 and TRBJ1-5): EPEVTQTPSHQVTQMGQEVILRCVPISNHLYFYWYRQILGQKVEFLVSFYNNEISEKSEIFDDQFSVERPDGSNFTLKIRSTKLEDSAMYFCASTPGGQGEAQHFGDGTRLSIL.